Relative to its sample, the clone carrying this TCR beta chain is medium-sized. This entry belongs to a study of T cell clones after liver transplantation. Using immunoSEQ multiplex PCR, the repertoire was profiled, and TCRdb retains in-frame clones only, with some absent. The repertoire holds 25,000 to 40,000 clones, with around 95% as singletons. The CDR3 has 15 amino acids. Trimming cost V 0 bases and J 5 bases, with 15 bases left between them. The germline V gene has CDR1 SGHRS and CDR2 YFSETQ. The V and J genes are TRBV5-1 and TRBJ2-7; no definite D call. This clonotype originated in a human patient who received a liver transplant. The graft donor may have contributed some T cells. Sequencing used CD8+ T cells from blood, obtained 12 months after liver transplant. CDR3 region: CASSLETAMYDEQYF. CDR3 bases: TGCGCCAGCAGCTTGGAAACAGCGATGTACGACGAGCAGTACTTC.